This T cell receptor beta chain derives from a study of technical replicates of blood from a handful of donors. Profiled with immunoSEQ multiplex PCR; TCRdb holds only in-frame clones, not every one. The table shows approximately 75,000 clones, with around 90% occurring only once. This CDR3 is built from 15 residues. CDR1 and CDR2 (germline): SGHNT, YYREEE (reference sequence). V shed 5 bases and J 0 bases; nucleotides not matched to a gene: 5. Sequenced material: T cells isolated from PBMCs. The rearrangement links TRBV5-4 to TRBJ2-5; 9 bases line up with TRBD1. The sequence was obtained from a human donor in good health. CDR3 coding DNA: TGTGCCAGCAGTCTGGGACAGGGTTACCAAGAGACCCAGTACTTC. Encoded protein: CASSLGQGYQETQYF.